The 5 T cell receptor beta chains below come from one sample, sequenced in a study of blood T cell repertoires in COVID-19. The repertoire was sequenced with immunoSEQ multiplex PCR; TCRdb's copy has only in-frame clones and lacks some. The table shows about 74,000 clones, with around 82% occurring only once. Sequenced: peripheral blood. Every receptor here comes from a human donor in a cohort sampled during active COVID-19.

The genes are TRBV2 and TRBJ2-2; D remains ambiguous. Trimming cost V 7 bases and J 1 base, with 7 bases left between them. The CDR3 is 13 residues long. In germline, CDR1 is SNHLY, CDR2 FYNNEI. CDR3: CASMWQNTGELFF. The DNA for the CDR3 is TGTGCCAGCATGTGGCAGAACACCGGGGAGCTGTTTTTT.

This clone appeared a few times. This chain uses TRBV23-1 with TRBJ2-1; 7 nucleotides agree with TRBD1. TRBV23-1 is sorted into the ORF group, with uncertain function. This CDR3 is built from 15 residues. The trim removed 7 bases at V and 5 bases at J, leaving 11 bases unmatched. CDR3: CASKQGTVTHNEQFF. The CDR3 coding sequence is TGCGCCAGCAAACAGGGGACGGTAACTCACAATGAGCAGTTCTTC.

The DNA of the CDR3 is TGTGCCAGCAGTGAGGCGGCGAACACTGAAGCTTTCTTT. Translating gives CASSEAANTEAFF. This chain uses TRBV6-4 with TRBJ1-1, with D uncertain. The germline gives CDR1 MRHNA, CDR2 SNTAGT. Trimming took 3 bases from V and 1 from J, leaving 6 bases between them. The CDR3 spans 13 residues.

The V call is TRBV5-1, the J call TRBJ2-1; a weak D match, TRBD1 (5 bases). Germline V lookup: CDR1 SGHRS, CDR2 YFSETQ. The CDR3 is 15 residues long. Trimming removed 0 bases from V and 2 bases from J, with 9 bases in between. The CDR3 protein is CASSLGQGTYNEQFF. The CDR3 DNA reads TGCGCCAGCAGCTTGGGGCAGGGTACCTACAATGAGCAGTTCTTC.

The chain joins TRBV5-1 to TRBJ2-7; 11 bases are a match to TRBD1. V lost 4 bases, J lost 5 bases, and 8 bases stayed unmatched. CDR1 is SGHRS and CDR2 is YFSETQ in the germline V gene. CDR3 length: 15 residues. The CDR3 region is CASSRGTGGVHEQYF. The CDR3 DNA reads TGCGCCAGCAGCCGGGGGACAGGGGGTGTCCACGAGCAGTACTTC.